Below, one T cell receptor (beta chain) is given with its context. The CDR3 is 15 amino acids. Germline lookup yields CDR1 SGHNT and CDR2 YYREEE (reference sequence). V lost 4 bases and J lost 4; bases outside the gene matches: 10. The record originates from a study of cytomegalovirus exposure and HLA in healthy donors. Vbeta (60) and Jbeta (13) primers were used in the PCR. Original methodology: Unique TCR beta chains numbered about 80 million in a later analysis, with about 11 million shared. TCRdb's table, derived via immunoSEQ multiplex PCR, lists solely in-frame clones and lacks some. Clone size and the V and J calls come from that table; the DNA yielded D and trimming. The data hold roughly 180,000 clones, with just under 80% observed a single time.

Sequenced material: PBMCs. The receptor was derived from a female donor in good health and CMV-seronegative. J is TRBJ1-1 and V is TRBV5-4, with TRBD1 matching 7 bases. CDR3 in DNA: TGTGCCAGCAGCGCGAAAAAGACAGGGAGCACTGAAGCTTTCTTT. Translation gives CASSAKKTGSTEAFF.